This TCR beta chain was captured in a study of blood T cell repertoires in COVID-19. Trimming took off 2 bases at V and 5 bases at J, with 12 bases between the two ends. The CDR3 length is 14 residues. CDR1 is SGHRS and CDR2 is YFSETQ in the germline V gene. TCRdb's copy holds only in-frame clones and misses some; the assay was immunoSEQ multiplex PCR. The sample lists over 200,000 clones; approximately 86% were seen once. What was sequenced was peripheral blood. The chain has TRBV5-1 and TRBJ2-3; D possibly corresponds to TRBD2 (6 bases). This receptor was taken from a woman in her twenties or thirties with COVID-19, enrolled during active disease. For the CDR3, the DNA is TGCGCCAGCAGCTTAACGGGGGTGGTAGATACGCAGTATTTT. It yields the protein CASSLTGVVDTQYF.